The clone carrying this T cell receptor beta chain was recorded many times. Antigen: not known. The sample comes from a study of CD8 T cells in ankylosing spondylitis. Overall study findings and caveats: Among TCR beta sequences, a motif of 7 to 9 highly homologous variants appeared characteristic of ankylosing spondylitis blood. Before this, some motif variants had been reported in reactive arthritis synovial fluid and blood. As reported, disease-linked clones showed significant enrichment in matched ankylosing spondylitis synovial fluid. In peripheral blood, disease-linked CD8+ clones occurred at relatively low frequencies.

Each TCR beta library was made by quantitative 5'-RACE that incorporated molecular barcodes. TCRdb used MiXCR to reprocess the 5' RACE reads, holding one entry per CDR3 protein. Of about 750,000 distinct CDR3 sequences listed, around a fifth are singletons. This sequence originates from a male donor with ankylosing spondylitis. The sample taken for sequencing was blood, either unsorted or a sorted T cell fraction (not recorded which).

The CDR3 loop reads CATSRGDTDTNTGELFF. For the CDR3, the DNA is TGTGCCACCAGCAGAGGGGACACAGACACGAACACCGGGGAGCTGTTTTTT. The chain has TRBV15 and TRBJ2-2, with D possibly TRBD1 on 6 matching bases. CDR1 LNHNV and CDR2 YYDKDF come from the germline V gene (reference sequence). The CDR3 sequence is 17 residues long. The V end lost 1 base, the J end lost 0 bases, and 12 bases lay between the germline ends.